The source of this TCR beta chain is a study of blood T cells in healthy people across ages (dated by TCRdb to the mid-2010s). About the full investigation: In model experiments, roughly one uniquely barcoded TCR beta cDNA molecule per two T cells was captured by template switching. For two donors (one aged 18 to 30 and one aged 80 or older), the study analyzed two additional independent replicas of 1 million unique cDNA reads from the same blood draw. To avoid experimental bias, donors of different ages were randomly spread across the sequencing lanes. The study measured age-related changes in TCR beta repertoire diversity using deep sequencing normalized with unique cDNA molecular identifiers. Four age groups were formed from the donors: young (average approximately 15 years), middle-aged (approximately 40), aged (more than 55) and long-lived (about 80).

This clonotype was found a few times. No antigen is known for it. The input lacks base qualities; no much larger clone sits a single base away. Study-level results and caveats: Because profiling used bulk unsorted PBMCs, naive and antigen-experienced compartments could not be compared conclusively. Observed TCR beta diversity per million T cells fell roughly linearly with age, and a significant reduction was already apparent by age roughly 40. Because the CMV infection status of the donors was unknown, age-related changes in expanded clonotypes may potentially have been confounded. There was a strong correlation between observed TCR beta diversity and the percentage of naive T cells measured by flow cytometry. Compared with the aged group, the long-lived group had more naive CD4+ T cells, fewer expanded clones and increased TCR diversity, a pattern suggesting age selection. Estimates of total diversity based on one million sequenced T cells were considered lower bounds and underestimates.

The approximately 41 donors, aged 6 to 90 years, were systemically healthy Caucasian individuals from Russia. Ten milliliters of peripheral blood were drawn from each donor into EDTA-treated Vacutainer tubes. Ficoll-Paque density-gradient centrifugation was used to isolate PBMCs, with at least 6 million per sample. Trizol reagent was used to extract total RNA from PBMCs, with at least 6 micrograms per sample. For every donor, flow cytometry on a PBMC aliquot measured the percentage of naive CD45RAhigh/CD27high T cells. The library was prepared using 5' RACE. Instrument on record: Illumina HiSeq 2500. A second PCR of about 7 to 12 cycles was performed with a sample-barcoded 5' primer and a J-beta primer mix. Each TCR beta cDNA molecule received a unique molecular identifier from a template-switch 5' adaptor carrying 12 random nucleotides. At least 3 million CDR3-containing paired-end reads were obtained from each sample. First-strand cDNA synthesis was performed from all RNA using the Mint cDNA synthesis kit, with priming by a TRBC-specific oligonucleotide. All cDNA was treated with uracil-DNA glycosylase and then went through a first 18-cycle PCR with the universal primers M1SS and BC2_uni_R. Under the source paper's analysis protocol: For normalization, 1 million high-quality reads were randomly selected from each sample, with every read carrying a distinct molecular identifier. Reads with shared molecular identifiers were discarded instead of being binned into consensus sequences. MiTCR, with a Q25 quality threshold and the strictest error-elimination algorithm, was used for CDR3 identification, clonotype clustering and error correction. Lower-bound total TCR beta diversity was estimated with a nonparametric unseen species model using Euler transformation. Starting from the raw public reads, TCRdb applied fastp trimming at Q25, assembled clones with MiXCR and retained in-frame beta chains. Here each entry gathers all rows of one CDR3 protein and keeps the most common genes and DNA. It is TCRdb's table, rather than the study itself, that gives the V and J calls and clone size. The sample yields 550,000 to 600,000 distinct CDR3 sequences; 25% to 30% were counted once. Clones ranked in the top ten supply approximately 17% of the sample.

Germline trimming: 5 bases from V, 7 bases from J; junction bases outside gene matches: 11. The CDR3 spans 15 residues, from the cysteine through the phenylalanine. Only the CDR3 DNA is retained, 45 bases long and in frame from the first base. The germline V gene encodes CDR1 MNHEY and CDR2 SMNVEV (reference sequence). Sample: blood. The rearranged segments are TRBV27 and TRBJ2-3; 8 bases in the junction line up with TRBD2. The clonotype was recovered from a woman in her sixties or seventies in good health. The CDR3: CASSGQGLGTNTQYF. The DNA reads TGTGCCAGCAGTGGCCAGGGACTAGGGACAAATACGCAGTATTTT.